This T cell receptor (beta chain) emerged from a study of T cell clonotyping in hematopoietic cell transplantation (dated by TCRdb to the early 2020s). For the wider study: The study collected around 150 blood samples from under 45 consecutive transplant recipients and their related donors. Recruitment of patients ran from 2015 to early 2017, and follow-up continued until late 2020 or until death. General conclusions and limits of the study: Inverse Simpson Index values from donors and from recipients before transplant predicted broader TCR repertoire diversity after transplant. A decrease in recipient TCR diversity was observed after transplant, and a progressive increase in pathologically expanded clonotypes was seen from day 30 to day 180. Overlap with donor repertoires was found for only a small fraction of recipient repertoires, with over 95% found to appear de novo at the given depth. The sample size was limited and the cells went unsorted, which meant the CD4 and CD8 repertoire contributions could not be told apart.

The time point tag for this specimen amounts to: 30 days after allo-HCT. Blood from recipients was drawn about 28 days before transplant and again at days 30, 100 and 180 after transplant. Nuclei Lysis Solution was used to extract genomic DNA from fresh or cryopreserved unfractionated peripheral blood mononuclear cells. With the immunoSEQ assay, which is a bias-controlled multiplex PCR relying on V- and J-specific primers, TCR beta CDR3 regions were amplified from genomic DNA. A second PCR step added a proprietary barcode and Illumina adapter sequences to the CDR3 amplicons. An Illumina MiSeq instrument was used for sequencing of the CDR3 libraries. The original methods were these. Export and quality control were handled in immunoSEQ Analyzer 3.0, while downstream analyses relied on R Bioconductor and Immunarch. Repertoire metrics were calculated using only productive rearrangements within the normalized downsampled data set. Clonotypes larger than 5 templates in the normalized cohort were defined as pathologically expanded. Repertoire diversity was measured with the Inverse Simpson Index. To capture all clonotypes, the CMV-specificity analyses were run on the non-normalized data set. In its TCRdb copy, this immuneACCESS table keeps in-frame sequences only and misses some clones. Where compared with another copy, unresolved V genes explain less than half of these, and the others have no known cause. Clonal size and the V and J genes are those of that table, whereas D and trimming came from the DNA. The sample profile shows about 7,700 clones; around 94% of them were found once. The top ten hold approximately 1.3% of the sample.

Note on this clone: Its antigen specificity is not known. No per-base quality is available; no much larger clone lies one base away.

Relative to germline, V is missing 0 bases and J is missing 0 bases, with 4 bases of the junction outside any gene match. Including cysteine and phenylalanine, the CDR3 has 16 amino acids. Only CDR3 DNA remains: 48 bases, in frame from the first base. CDR1 and CDR2 (GTSNPN, SVGIG) derive from the germline V gene (reference sequence). This TCR was sampled from a male patient in his sixties or seventies who had an allogeneic stem cell transplant from an unrelated donor, so T cells may come from the graft donor. Some clones in this sample may be carry-over from other donors' samples. Recombination connected TRBV30 to TRBJ1-4, and 7 junctional nucleotides match TRBD1. This specimen consisted of peripheral blood mononuclear cells, obtained 30 days after allogeneic stem cell transplant. The encoded CDR3 is CAWSVGTVATNEKLFF. The sequenced DNA is TGTGCCTGGAGTGTAGGGACAGTTGCAACTAATGAAAAACTGTTTTTT. The full variable domain, completed from the reference TRBV30 and TRBJ1-4 proteins outside the CDR3, reads SQTIHQWPATLVQPVGSPLSLECTVEGTSNPNLYWYRQAAGRGLQLLFYSVGIGQISSEVPQNLSASRPQDRQFILSSKKLLLSDSGFYLCAWSVGTVATNEKLFFGSGTQLSVL.